Shown below are 11 T cell receptor beta chains from a single sample sequenced in a study of T cells in Graves' hyperthyroidism and ophthalmopathy. Regions amplified from RNA transcripts were the TCR beta CDR3 regions. HTBI primers drove first-round RT-PCR of the TCR CDR3. TCRdb re-derived calls from the multiplex PCR reads in MiXCR, one entry per CDR3 protein. Of a few hundred thousand distinct CDR3 sequences listed, 19% were seen once; the top ten hold about 4%. Sequenced sample: blood. The receptors were gathered from a woman between 18 and 30 years old with Graves' hyperthyroidism.

Ten or more counts support this clonotype. This chain links TRBV15 with TRBJ1-3; unclear D gene. The CDR3 runs 14 residues. The V end lost 1 base, the J end lost 0 bases, and 4 bases lay between the germline ends. The V gene's germline CDR1 is LNHNV and CDR2 YYDKDF (reference sequence). The CDR3 sequence: CATSRASSGNTIYF. In DNA, the CDR3 is TGTGCCACCAGCAGAGCAAGCTCTGGAAACACCATATATTTT.

This clonotype has at least ten counts. The chain combines TRBV18 with TRBJ1-2, with D perhaps TRBD1 (6 bases). The V and J ends lost 8 bases and 4 bases respectively, with 14 bases between them. The CDR3 length is 13 residues. Germline CDR1 and CDR2: KGHSH and LQKENI. The CDR3 bases are TGTGCCAGCAGCCCAGGACAGTCCTATGGCTACACCTTC. Translated, it gives CASSPGQSYGYTF.

This clonotype was recorded many times. This chain joins TRBV20-1 and TRBJ2-7, with 7 bases aligning to TRBD1. The CDR3 has 17 amino acids. V was clipped by 5 bases and J by 2 bases; unmatched bases: 18. From germline, CDR1 is DFQATT and CDR2 SNEGSKA (reference sequence). This CDR3 is CSAPEGIGQELTYEQYF. In DNA form, the CDR3 reads TGCAGTGCTCCAGAAGGGATAGGACAGGAGTTGACCTACGAGCAGTACTTC.

Comment on this clonotype: The junction shows a germline mismatch at one end, possibly a read error. The rearrangement joins TRBV14 to TRBJ1-6; unclear D gene. CDR1 is SGHDN, CDR2 FVKESK, per germline. The CDR3 has 12 residues. The CDR3 loop is CASSEDPQPLHF. The CDR3 coding sequence is TGTGCCAGCAGCGAAGATCCCCAACCCCTCCACTTT.

This clonotype appeared a few times. The CDR3 region is CARGPGANVLTF. The CDR3 nucleotides are TGTGCCAGAGGGCCTGGGGCCAACGTCCTGACTTTC. This chain uses TRBV2 with TRBJ2-6; D unresolved. Per germline, CDR1 SNHLY and CDR2 FYNNEI. Trimming pared 9 bases from V and 2 bases from J, leaving 5 bases between. The CDR3 loop spans 12 amino acids.

The rearrangement joins TRBV27 to TRBJ1-2; D is possibly TRBD1 (5 bases). V gave up 3 bases and J gave up 2 bases, with 7 bases separating them. The CDR3 is 13 amino acids. Germline-derived CDR1 and CDR2 are MNHEY and SMNVEV (reference sequence). In nucleotides, the CDR3 is TGTGCCAGCAGTTTTAAGGGGAACTATGGCTACACCTTC. Amino acids: CASSFKGNYGYTF.

In this sample, this clonotype turned up many times. The V call is TRBV6-5, the J call TRBJ1-2, with D hard to call. CDR1 is MNHEY and CDR2 is SVGAGI in the germline V gene. Trimming pared 2 bases from V and 0 bases from J, leaving 1 base between. There are 12 residues in the CDR3. CDR3 bases: TGTGCCAGCAGTTACACTAACTATGGCTACACCTTC. Protein sequence: CASSYTNYGYTF.

In its sample, this clonotype was seen many times. V and J are TRBV7-2 and TRBJ2-7, with D unresolved. V shed 0 bases and J shed 7 bases, with 13 bases lying between them. From germline, CDR1 is SGHTA and CDR2 FQGNSA. The CDR3 has 14 residues. CDR3 amino acids: CASSLAPEAREQYF. CDR3 sequence (DNA): TGTGCCAGCAGCTTAGCGCCCGAAGCTCGGGAGCAGTACTTC.

At least ten counts were recorded for this clonotype. The rearrangement joins TRBV28 to TRBJ2-7, with D perhaps matching TRBD2 (5 bases). Trimming removed 7 bases at V and 1 base at J, with 11 bases between. The germline gives CDR1 MDHEN, CDR2 SYDVKM. The CDR3 has 13 residues. CDR3 region: CASTLGESYEQYF. In DNA form, the CDR3 reads TGTGCCAGCACCCTCGGGGAGTCCTACGAGCAGTACTTC.

This sequence joins TRBV27 and TRBJ1-1; D unresolved. The CDR3 covers 17 residues. CDR1 MNHEY and CDR2 SMNVEV come from the germline V gene (reference sequence). V lost 10 bases, J lost 1 base, and 25 bases lay in between. CDR3 region: CAICSIIRMEGNTEAFF. The CDR3 region has the DNA TGTGCCATCTGTTCGATCATTCGGATGGAGGGGAACACTGAAGCTTTCTTT.

This chain uses TRBV6-5 with TRBJ1-2, with 8 bases that match TRBD1. With 4 bases clipped from V and 4 bases from J, the junction kept 8 bases outside the gene matches. This CDR3 spans 15 amino acids. From germline, CDR1 is MNHEY and CDR2 SVGAGI. The CDR3 DNA sequence: TGTGCCAGCAGTTCGCGACTGACAGGGGTCTATGGCTACACCTTC. Amino acid sequence: CASSSRLTGVYGYTF.